This T cell receptor (beta chain) emerged from a study of shared clonotypes between healthy human individuals. Original processing notes: For the immunoSEQ data, sequences were junction-only without quality scores, so filtering differed. Produced via immunoSEQ multiplex PCR; TCRdb's table is partial and in-frame only. That table furnishes V, J and clone size, whereas the DNA furnished D and trimming. The sample has around 2.5 million clones; roughly 93% are singletons. The germline CDR1 and CDR2 sequences are MDHEN and SYDVKM. The CDR3 runs to 14 residues. Trimming cost V 4 bases and J 4 bases, with 13 bases left between them.

The sequenced sample was naive CD4+ T cells from PBMCs. This sample's subset: CD45RA+ positively selected. The TCR originated in a man aged 18 to 35 in good health. Some clones in this sample may be carry-over from other donors' samples. This chain links TRBV28 with TRBJ1-1, with a possible D match to TRBD1 (5 bases). The CDR3 region has the DNA TGTGCCAGCAGTTCTCCGAGGGGCTCCACTGAAGCTTTCTTT. It translates to CASSSPRGSTEAFF.